The 10 T cell receptor beta chains presented below share a single source sample, sequenced in a study of cytomegalovirus exposure and HLA in healthy donors. Primers for the PCR totalled 60 Vbeta and 13 Jbeta. Produced via immunoSEQ multiplex PCR; TCRdb's table is partial and in-frame only. The sample lists 90,000 to 140,000 clones; around 80% were seen once. Material for sequencing was PBMCs. The receptors shown here come from a man aged 18 to 30 in good health and CMV-seronegative.

In this sample, this clone turned up once. The rearrangement uses TRBV28 and TRBJ1-5; no clear D gene. Trimming left V 6 bases short and J 5 bases short, with 17 bases between. Germline CDR1 reads MDHEN; CDR2 reads SYDVKM. The CDR3 has 15 residues. The CDR3 region is CASSPRQVLDQPQHF. For the CDR3, the DNA is TGTGCCAGCAGCCCCCGGCAGGTCTTGGATCAGCCCCAGCATTTT. Full variable domain (missing parts from reference TRBV28 and TRBJ1-5): DVKVTQSSRYLVKRTGEKVFLECVQDMDHENMFWYRQDPGLGLRLIYFSYDVKMKEKGDIPEGYSVSREKKERFSLILESASTNQTSMYLCASSPRQVLDQPQHFGDGTRLSIL.

The chain recombines TRBV7-8 with TRBJ2-7; 8 bases are a match to TRBD1. Looked up from germline, CDR1 is SGHVS and CDR2 is FQNEAQ. The ends lost 5 bases at V and 3 bases at J; junction bases unmatched: 9. The CDR3 length is 15 residues. The CDR3 loop is CASSRTGQEFYEQYF. In nucleotides, the CDR3 is TGTGCCAGCAGCCGTACGGGACAGGAATTCTACGAGCAGTACTTC.

J is TRBJ1-6 and V is TRBV6-5; maybe TRBD1 (6 bases). The CDR3 covers 13 residues. The V and J ends lost 7 bases and 9 bases respectively, with 13 bases between them. Per the germline V gene, CDR1 is MNHEY and CDR2 is SVGAGI. The CDR3 DNA sequence: TGTGCCAGCACCCCCAGGGGAAGTTCACCCCTCCACTTT. This gives the protein CASTPRGSSPLHF.

The V and J genes are TRBV28 and TRBJ1-5; D is possibly TRBD1 (5 bases). There are 11 residues in the CDR3. Germline V gene lookup returns CDR1 MDHEN and CDR2 SYDVKM. Trimming took 8 bases from V and 7 from J, leaving 9 bases between them. The CDR3 nucleotides are TGTGCCAGCGGGGGGAACCAGCCCCAGCATTTT. It specifies CASGGNQPQHF. Together with reference TRBV28 and TRBJ1-5, the CDR3 gives the full variable domain: DVKVTQSSRYLVKRTGEKVFLECVQDMDHENMFWYRQDPGLGLRLIYFSYDVKMKEKGDIPEGYSVSREKKERFSLILESASTNQTSMYLCASGGNQPQHFGDGTRLSIL.

This clone was found once. V usage is TRBV10-1 and J usage is TRBJ2-5, with 9 bases aligning to TRBD2. TRBJ2-7 explains the end of the DNA better; the J call may be wrong. This CDR3 spans 15 amino acids. Germline CDR1 reads WNHNN; CDR2 reads SYGVQD (reference sequence). CDR3 amino acids: CASSGAGTSPYEQYF. CDR3 in DNA: TGCGCCAGCAGCGGAGCTGGGACTAGCCCCTACGAGCAGTACTTC.

V is TRBV10-3 and J is TRBJ2-3; TRBD2 matches at 7 bases. The CDR3 loop spans 16 amino acids. V was pared by 3 bases and J by 0 bases, with 6 bases of the junction left unmatched. Germline V gene lookup returns CDR1 ENHRY and CDR2 SYGVKD. CDR3 sequence: CAISDRSGSSTDTQYF. The CDR3 DNA follows: TGTGCCATCAGTGACCGTAGCGGGTCTAGCACAGATACGCAGTATTTT.

With regard to this clone: One end of the junction fails to match germline, which may point to a read error. The chain carries TRBV7-9 and TRBJ1-2, with TRBD1 matching 10 bases. The CDR3 covers 13 residues. Germline CDR1 SEHNR, CDR2 FQNEAQ (reference sequence). The CDR3 loop reads CSSIEGTGEGYTF. The CDR3 region has the DNA TGTTCCAGCATCGAAGGGACAGGGGAAGGCTACACCTTC.

The chain combines TRBV9 with TRBJ2-7; tentatively, D is TRBD1 (5 bases). V lost 5 bases and J lost 6, with 9 bases in between. The CDR3 is 11 amino acids. Per the germline V gene, CDR1 is SGDLS and CDR2 is YYNGEE. CDR3 coding DNA: TGTGCCAGCAGTTTCGACAGCGAGCAGTACTTC. Its translation: CASSFDSEQYF.

This chain connects TRBV28 to TRBJ2-1, with 8 bases identical to TRBD1. J was trimmed by 8 bases and V by 2 bases; bases with no gene match: 8. The V gene's germline CDR1 is MDHEN and CDR2 SYDVKM. CDR3 length: 15 amino acids. The CDR3 nucleotides read TGTGCCAGCAGTTTAGGGTCAGGGGGCGTCGATGAGCAGTTCTTC. It translates to CASSLGSGGVDEQFF.

The chain has TRBV30 and TRBJ2-1, with D perhaps matching TRBD2 (5 bases). With 0 bases removed from V and 7 bases from J, the gap between germline ends came to 10 bases. The CDR3 runs 13 residues. Germline V gives CDR1 GTSNPN, CDR2 SVGIG (reference sequence). The CDR3 DNA sequence: TGTGCCTGGAGTGTAATCGGGGTGAATGAGCAGTTCTTC. Protein: CAWSVIGVNEQFF. The entire variable domain, with the rest obtained from reference TRBV30 and TRBJ2-1, is as follows: SQTIHQWPATLVQPVGSPLSLECTVEGTSNPNLYWYRQAAGRGLQLLFYSVGIGQISSEVPQNLSASRPQDRQFILSSKKLLLSDSGFYLCAWSVIGVNEQFFGPGTRLTVL.